A single sample is the source of the 29 T cell receptor beta chains below, sequenced in a study of post-analysis software for immune sequencing data. Points from the study as a whole: In patients, TRBV5-6, TRBV5-1 and TRBV20-1 belonged to roughly 5 TRBV segments found more frequently than in controls.

Incorporated into the TCR beta cDNA libraries were unique molecular identifiers, which served to reduce PCR and sequencing biases. TCRdb processed the PCR reads anew with MiXCR; each CDR3 protein has one entry. The table includes hundreds of thousands of distinct CDR3 sequences, more than 50% detected once. These receptors have no known antigen. The source material was blood. These receptor sequences come from a girl aged 2 to 10 with multiple sclerosis.

The chain couples TRBV5-1 to TRBJ2-1, with D perhaps matching TRBD2 (7 bases). The CDR3 totals 15 residues. Germline values: CDR1 SGHRS, CDR2 YFSETQ. V lost 3 bases, J lost 5 bases, and 15 bases lay in between. CDR3 protein: CASSSGGREHNEQFF. In DNA, the CDR3 is TGCGCCAGCAGCTCCGGGGGGCGCGAACACAATGAGCAGTTCTTC.

This rearrangement joins TRBV6-5 to TRBJ1-2, with D possibly being TRBD1 (6 bases). Trimming shortened V by 2 bases and J by 8 bases, and 12 bases separated the two germline ends. CDR3 length equals 13 residues. From germline, CDR1 is MNHEY and CDR2 SVGAGI. The CDR3 is CASSYKAGVGYTF. CDR3 nucleotide sequence: TGTGCCAGCAGTTACAAGGCAGGGGTAGGCTACACCTTC.

This rearrangement joins TRBV2 to TRBJ1-5; tentatively, D is TRBD1 (5 bases). CDR1 and CDR2 (germline): SNHLY, FYNNEI. V lost 7 bases and J 11 bases, leaving 12 bases between the germline ends. CDR3 size: 11 residues. CDR3 region: CASKGAETQHF. The DNA of the CDR3 is TGTGCCAGCAAAGGGGCAGAGACCCAGCATTTT.

This clonotype was seen a handful of times. The chain carries TRBV29-1 and TRBJ2-3, with 8 bases matching TRBD1. The germline CDR1 and CDR2 sequences are SQVTM and ANQGSEA. This CDR3 spans 13 amino acids. The V segment lost 3 bases and the J segment 3 bases; nucleotides outside the gene matches: 2. CDR3 loop: CSVDRGRTDTQYF. Written as DNA, the CDR3 is TGCAGCGTTGACAGGGGGCGAACAGATACGCAGTATTTT.

The chain joins TRBV5-1 to TRBJ1-2; maybe TRBD1 (5 bases). The CDR3 has 14 amino acids. V lost 1 base and J lost 6, with 13 bases in between. Germline CDR1 is SGHRS and CDR2 is YFSETQ. The CDR3 nucleotides are TGCGCCAGCAGCTTGTCCGGGGGTTATAATGGCTACACCTTC. Translation: CASSLSGGYNGYTF.

This clonotype has only a few counts. This sequence joins TRBV29-1 and TRBJ2-1; D unclear. Germline lookup yields CDR1 SQVTM and CDR2 ANQGSEA. Trimming pared 0 bases from V and 4 bases from J, leaving 16 bases between. This CDR3 contains 16 residues. The CDR3 loop reads CSVEDDGSPQYNEQFF. CDR3 DNA: TGCAGCGTTGAAGATGACGGTAGCCCACAGTACAATGAGCAGTTCTTC.

V and J are TRBV19 and TRBJ2-3; a possible D gene is TRBD2 (6 bases). Germline CDR1 LNHDA, CDR2 SQIVND (reference sequence). V was shortened by 8 bases and J by 0 bases, with 15 bases between the two germline ends. The CDR3 spans 15 residues. In DNA form, the CDR3 reads TGTGCCAGTTTACCCCAGCGGGCTAGCACAGATACGCAGTATTTT. Its protein is CASLPQRASTDTQYF.

This chain uses TRBV27 with TRBJ2-4; D not certain. The CDR3 extends over 13 amino acids. CDR1 MNHEY and CDR2 SMNVEV come from the germline V gene (reference sequence). The V gene lost 6 bases and the J gene lost 3 bases, with 9 bases spanning the gap. CDR3 in DNA: TGTGCCAGCAGAGGTCTGGACAAAAACATTCAGTACTTC. It translates to CASRGLDKNIQYF.

In this sample, this clonotype turned up a few times. V and J are TRBV5-1 and TRBJ2-5; TRBD1 might be the D (5 bases). This CDR3 has 14 residues. V lost 5 bases, J lost 3 bases, and 14 bases lay in between. Germline-derived CDR1 and CDR2 are SGHRS and YFSETQ. CDR3 protein: CASRRGGSEETQYF. In DNA, the CDR3 is TGCGCCAGCAGAAGGGGTGGATCCGAAGAGACCCAGTACTTC.

CDR3 loop: CASSSEWEGLEQYF. CDR3 nucleotides: TGTGCCAGCAGCTCGGAGTGGGAGGGCCTCGAGCAGTACTTC. The chain links TRBV11-2 to TRBJ2-7; 7 bases align to TRBD2. Germline CDR1 reads SGHAT; CDR2 reads FQNNGV. This CDR3 comprises 14 residues. Losses at the gene ends were 4 bases for V and 6 bases for J; bases not matched to a gene: 9.

V gene TRBV12-3 or TRBV12-4 combines with J gene TRBJ2-1; 11 positions match TRBD2. The V and J ends lost 4 bases and 7 bases, in that order; junction bases with no gene match: 12. The CDR3 spans 17 residues. This CDR3 reads CASSWILAGGKRNEQFF. CDR3 bases: TGTGCCAGCAGTTGGATTCTAGCGGGAGGTAAGAGAAATGAGCAGTTCTTC.

The V call is TRBV7-2, the J call TRBJ2-1; 9 bases fit TRBD2. The germline V gene has CDR1 SGHTA and CDR2 FQGNSA. The CDR3 consists of 16 residues. After removal of 1 base from V and 10 bases from J, the junction contained 11 bases not matched to a gene. CDR3 residues: CASSLVASGVQLEQFF. The DNA for the CDR3 is TGTGCCAGCAGCTTAGTGGCTAGCGGGGTTCAACTGGAGCAGTTCTTC.

This chain links TRBV7-2 with TRBJ2-5; TRBD1 matches 8 bases. Unmatched junction bases numbered 12, after V lost 2 bases and J lost 4 bases. The CDR3 spans 17 residues. Germline-derived CDR1 and CDR2 are SGHTA and FQGNSA. This CDR3 is CASSLTIDRGRRETQYF. The CDR3 DNA is TGTGCCAGCAGCTTAACTATAGACAGGGGTCGGAGAGAGACCCAGTACTTC.

The chain recombines TRBV5-1 with TRBJ2-1, with D perhaps TRBD2 (6 bases). From germline, CDR1 is SGHRS and CDR2 YFSETQ. CDR3 length: 14 amino acids. Trimming shortened V by 1 base and J by 5 bases, and 10 bases separated the two germline ends. In DNA form, the CDR3 reads TGCGCCAGCAGCTTGCCAGGACTACACAATGAGCAGTTCTTC. Translating it yields CASSLPGLHNEQFF.

This chain joins TRBV12-3 or TRBV12-4 and TRBJ2-1; D uncertain. V was pared by 5 bases and J by 12 bases, with 11 bases between. This CDR3 comprises 11 residues. The CDR3 here is CASSPRIAQFF. The DNA for the CDR3 is TGTGCCAGCAGTCCTCGGATCGCGCAGTTCTTC.

The CDR3 here is CSARGLRSGGALGSPYNEQFF. CDR3 coding DNA: TGCAGTGCTAGAGGCCTTCGGAGCGGGGGGGCCTTGGGTTCGCCCTACAATGAGCAGTTCTTC. The J gene is TRBJ2-1, the V gene TRBV20-1; 10 bases map to TRBD2. Germline V gene data show CDR1 as DFQATT and CDR2 as SNEGSKA (reference sequence). V lost 1 base to trimming and J lost 2 bases; unmatched junction nucleotides: 20. This CDR3 spans 21 amino acids.

V gene TRBV25-1 combines with J gene TRBJ2-7; TRBD2 is a possible D gene (6 bases). The CDR3 is 12 amino acids. Trimming left V 6 bases short and J 8 bases short, with 14 bases between. The germline CDR1 and CDR2 sequences are MGHDK and SYGVNS. CDR3 DNA: TGTGCCAGCAGCCCCCTCGGGAGCCAGCAGTACTTC. This gives the protein CASSPLGSQQYF.

V is TRBV20-1 and J is TRBJ2-1; D is perhaps TRBD2 (6 bases). Deletions cut 3 bases from V and 3 bases from J, with 18 bases between. CDR3 size: 16 residues. Germline loops: CDR1 DFQATT, CDR2 SNEGSKA (reference sequence). In DNA, the CDR3 is TGCAGTGCTAGTCTATTCCCCGGGGGACTCTACAATGAGCAGTTCTTC. It encodes CSASLFPGGLYNEQFF.

The rearrangement uses TRBV7-8 and TRBJ2-5; TRBD1 or TRBD2 may be the D gene (5 bases each). This CDR3 is 15 amino acids long. V lost 4 bases and J 2 bases, leaving 14 bases between the germline ends. Germline V gene sequence: CDR1 SGHVS, CDR2 FQNEAQ. The CDR3 spells CASSSRDGEQETQYF. The CDR3 DNA reads as TGTGCCAGCAGCTCTCGGGACGGAGAGCAAGAGACCCAGTACTTC.

The chain links TRBV6-1 to TRBJ2-1; the D gene is possibly TRBD1 (6 bases). V was shortened by 6 bases and J by 10 bases, with 10 bases between the two germline ends. The V gene's germline CDR1 is MNHNS and CDR2 SASEGT. CDR3 length: 11 residues. This chain's CDR3 is CASRTGTEQFF. The CDR3 DNA reads TGTGCCAGCAGAACCGGGACAGAGCAGTTCTTC.

The chain has TRBV6-6 and TRBJ2-1, with 9 nucleotides matching TRBD2. J was trimmed by 7 bases and V by 0 bases; bases with no gene match: 7. The germline gives CDR1 MNHNY, CDR2 SVGAGI (reference sequence). CDR3 length equals 16 residues. The CDR3 protein is CASSYSLAGVGNEQFF. The CDR3 nucleotides are TGTGCCAGCAGTTACTCGTTAGCGGGAGTGGGTAATGAGCAGTTCTTC.

CDR3 DNA: TGCGCCAGCAGCTGGAAAACGTCCGGCGCCTCCACAGATACGCAGTATTTT. The encoded protein is CASSWKTSGASTDTQYF. The J gene is TRBJ2-3, the V gene TRBV5-1, with no clear D. CDR3 length equals 17 residues. V was cut by 3 bases and J by 2 bases, with 19 bases left in between. CDR1 is SGHRS, CDR2 YFSETQ, per germline.

The chain couples TRBV29-1 to TRBJ1-1, with D perhaps matching TRBD1 (5 bases). V lost 5 bases to trimming and J lost 0 bases, with 10 bases between them. This CDR3 spans 13 amino acids. Germline V lookup: CDR1 SQVTM, CDR2 ANQGSEA. The CDR3 is CSVRPGMNTEAFF. The CDR3 DNA reads as TGCAGCGTTCGTCCAGGGATGAACACTGAAGCTTTCTTT.

The chain uses TRBV11-3 and TRBJ2-3; TRBD1 is a possible D gene (6 bases). The ends were cut back, 1 base at V and 0 bases at J, with 14 bases in the middle. The CDR3 is 17 amino acids. CDR1 and CDR2 (germline): SGHNT, YENEEA. The DNA for the CDR3 is TGTGCCAGCAGCTTAGTAATTTCAGGGGCGAGCACAGATACGCAGTATTTT. It encodes CASSLVISGASTDTQYF.

This chain joins TRBV5-1 and TRBJ2-6; 12 nucleotides align to TRBD2. The CDR3 has 20 amino acids. Losses at the gene ends were 3 bases for V and 0 bases for J; bases not matched to a gene: 10. Germline V CDR1 and CDR2: SGHRS, YFSETQ. CDR3 residues: CASSSTKLAGGSSGANVLTF. The CDR3 nucleotides read TGCGCCAGCAGCTCGACTAAACTAGCGGGGGGAAGCTCTGGGGCCAACGTCCTGACTTTC. The full variable domain, rest sourced from reference TRBV5-1 and TRBJ2-6, is KAGVTQTPRYLIKTRGQQVTLSCSPISGHRSVSWYQQTPGQGLQFLFEYFSETQRNKGNFPGRFSGRQFSNSRSEMNVSTLELGDSALYLCASSSTKLAGGSSGANVLTFGAGSRLTVL.

This chain links TRBV14 with TRBJ2-1; no definite D call. Per the germline V gene, CDR1 is SGHDN and CDR2 is FVKESK. V was clipped by 2 bases and J by 4 bases, with 9 bases between them. The CDR3 is 14 amino acids. DNA of the CDR3: TGTGCCAGCAGCCAACTCGGGCTGTACAATGAGCAGTTCTTC. Its translation is CASSQLGLYNEQFF.

The chain links TRBV12-3 or TRBV12-4 to TRBJ2-7; perhaps D is TRBD1 or TRBD2 (6 bases each). This CDR3 contains 12 residues. Trimming cost V 4 bases and J 5 bases, with 9 bases left between them. The CDR3: CASSYREDEQYF. Written as DNA, the CDR3 is TGTGCCAGCAGTTACAGGGAGGACGAGCAGTACTTC.

A few counts support this clonotype. This chain joins TRBV4-2 and TRBJ2-1; TRBD2 matches at 9 bases. Unmatched junction bases numbered 11, after V lost 0 bases and J lost 5 bases. The CDR3 spans 18 residues. Germline values: CDR1 LGHNA, CDR2 YNFKEQ. The CDR3 loop is CASSQDVVSSGGNNEQFF. The CDR3 nucleotides read TGTGCCAGCAGCCAAGATGTGGTTTCCAGCGGGGGGAACAATGAGCAGTTCTTC.

V gene TRBV12-3 or TRBV12-4 combines with J gene TRBJ1-6, with TRBD1 matching over 8 bases. CDR3 length equals 16 residues. The junction had 4 bases not matched to a gene; V was cut back by 6 bases and J by 0 bases. CDR3 loop: CASRSTGDSYNSPLHF. The CDR3 nucleotides read TGTGCCAGCAGGTCGACAGGGGACTCCTATAATTCACCCCTCCACTTT.